This T cell receptor beta chain was recorded in a study of T cell responses to AZD1222 COVID-19 vaccine. Profiled with immunoSEQ multiplex PCR; TCRdb holds only in-frame clones, not every one. Of some 94,000 clones in the sample, 70% to 90% are singletons; the top ten hold about 2.9%. Regarding the study as a whole: Females made up more of the donors, who were largely white British, and clonal diversity may have come out too low.

CDR1 and CDR2 (germline): MNHEY, SVGAGI. Trimming at V came to 6 bases and at J to 2 bases, leaving 7 bases not matched to a gene. The CDR3 loop spans 15 amino acids. Concerning this clone itself: Its antigen is currently unknown.

The rearrangement uses TRBV6-5 and TRBJ2-1; TRBD2 matches at 7 bases. The clonotype originates from an adult in good health. The sequencing used peripheral blood, collected on day 0 of AZD1222 vaccination. The CDR3 here is CASSYGLEAYNEQFF. DNA of the CDR3: TGTGCCAGCAGCTACGGACTAGAGGCCTACAATGAGCAGTTCTTC.